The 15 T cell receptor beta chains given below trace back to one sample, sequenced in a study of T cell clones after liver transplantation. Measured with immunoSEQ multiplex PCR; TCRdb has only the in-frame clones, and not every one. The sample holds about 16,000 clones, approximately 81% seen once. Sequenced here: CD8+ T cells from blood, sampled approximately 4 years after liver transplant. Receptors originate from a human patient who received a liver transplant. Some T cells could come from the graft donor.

The CDR3 region is CASRESELYNEQFF. The CDR3 DNA reads as TGTGCCAGCAGGGAGTCGGAGCTCTACAATGAGCAGTTCTTC. The V gene is TRBV6-6, the J gene TRBJ2-1; unclear D gene. This CDR3 is built from 14 residues. CDR1 and CDR2 from the germline V gene are MNHNY and SVGAGI (reference sequence). V lost 6 bases and J 3 bases, leaving 12 bases between the germline ends.

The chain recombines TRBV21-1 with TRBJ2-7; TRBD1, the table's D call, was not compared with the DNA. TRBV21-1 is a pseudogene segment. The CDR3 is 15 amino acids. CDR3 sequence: CASSKKQDPSYEQYF. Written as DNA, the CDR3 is TGTGCCAGCAGCAAGAAACAGGACCCCTCCTACGAGCAGTACTTC.

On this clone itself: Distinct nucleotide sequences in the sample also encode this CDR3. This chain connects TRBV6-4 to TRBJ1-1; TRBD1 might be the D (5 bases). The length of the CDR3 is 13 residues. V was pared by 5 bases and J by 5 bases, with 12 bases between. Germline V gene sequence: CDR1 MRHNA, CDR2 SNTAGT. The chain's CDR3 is CASSPGGGTEAFF. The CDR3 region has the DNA TGTGCCAGCAGTCCTGGGGGGGGGACTGAAGCTTTCTTT.

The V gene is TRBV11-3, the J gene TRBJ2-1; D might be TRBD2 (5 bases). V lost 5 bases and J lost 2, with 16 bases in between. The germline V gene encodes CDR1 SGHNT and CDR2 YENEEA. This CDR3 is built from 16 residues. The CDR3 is CASSPTTGSAYNEQFF. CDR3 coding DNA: TGTGCCAGCAGCCCCACCACGGGGTCCGCCTACAATGAGCAGTTCTTC. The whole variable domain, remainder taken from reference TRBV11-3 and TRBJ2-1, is EAGVVQSPRYKIIEKKQPVAFWCNPISGHNTLYWYLQNLGQGPELLIRYENEEAVDDSQLPKDRFSAERLKGVDSTLKIQPAELGDSAVYLCASSPTTGSAYNEQFFGPGTRLTVL.

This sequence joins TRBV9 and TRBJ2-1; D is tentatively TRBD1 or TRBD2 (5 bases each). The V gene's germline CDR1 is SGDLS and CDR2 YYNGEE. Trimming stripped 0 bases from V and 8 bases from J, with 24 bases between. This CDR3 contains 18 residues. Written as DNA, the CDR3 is TGTGCCAGCAGCGTAGAAGGGGAAAAGCGGCTCCCTAAGGATGAGCAGTTCTTC. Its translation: CASSVEGEKRLPKDEQFF.

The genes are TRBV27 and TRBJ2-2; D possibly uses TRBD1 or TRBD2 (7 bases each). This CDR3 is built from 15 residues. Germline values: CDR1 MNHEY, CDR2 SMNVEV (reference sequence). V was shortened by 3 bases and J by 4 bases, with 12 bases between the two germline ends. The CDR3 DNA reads TGTGCCAGCAGTTTTAGCAGGGGGGGCACCGGGGAGCTGTTTTTT. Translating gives CASSFSRGGTGELFF.

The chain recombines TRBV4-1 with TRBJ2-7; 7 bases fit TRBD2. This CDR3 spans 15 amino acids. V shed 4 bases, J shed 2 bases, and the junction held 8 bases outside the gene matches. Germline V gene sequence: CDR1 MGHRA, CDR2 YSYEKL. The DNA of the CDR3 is TGCGCCAGCAGCCCTAGCGGCCCGACCCCCTACGAGCAGTACTTC. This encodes CASSPSGPTPYEQYF.

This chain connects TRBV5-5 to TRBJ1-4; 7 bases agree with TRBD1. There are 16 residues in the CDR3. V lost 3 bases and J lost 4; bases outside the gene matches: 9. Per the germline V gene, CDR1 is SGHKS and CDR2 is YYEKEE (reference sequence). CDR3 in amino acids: CASSSQGDRDNEKLFF. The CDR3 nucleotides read TGTGCCAGCAGCTCCCAGGGGGACAGAGATAATGAAAAACTGTTTTTT.

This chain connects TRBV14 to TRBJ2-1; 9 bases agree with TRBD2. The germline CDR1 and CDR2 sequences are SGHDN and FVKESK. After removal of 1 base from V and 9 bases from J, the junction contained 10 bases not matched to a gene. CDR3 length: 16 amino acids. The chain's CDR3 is CASSQVTGLAASEQFF. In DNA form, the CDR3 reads TGTGCCAGCAGCCAAGTCACGGGACTAGCTGCTTCTGAGCAGTTCTTC.

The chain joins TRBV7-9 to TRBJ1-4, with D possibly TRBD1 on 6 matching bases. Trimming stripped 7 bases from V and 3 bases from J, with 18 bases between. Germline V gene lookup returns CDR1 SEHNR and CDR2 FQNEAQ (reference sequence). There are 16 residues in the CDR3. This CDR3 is CASIPTGYGANEKLFF. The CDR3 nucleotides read TGTGCCAGCATCCCCACAGGGTACGGGGCTAATGAAAAACTGTTTTTT.

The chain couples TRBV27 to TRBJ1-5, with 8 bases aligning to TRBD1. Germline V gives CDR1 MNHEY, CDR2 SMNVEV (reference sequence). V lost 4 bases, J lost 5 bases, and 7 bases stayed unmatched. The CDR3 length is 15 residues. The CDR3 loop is CASSSTGGGYQPQHF. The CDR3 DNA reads TGTGCCAGCAGTTCTACAGGGGGAGGGTATCAGCCCCAGCATTTT.

The CDR3 DNA is TGCGCCAGCAGCCCGACAGGATTAACCTACGAGCAGTACTTC. Translated, it gives CASSPTGLTYEQYF. The chain joins TRBV5-1 to TRBJ2-7; tentative D call: TRBD1 (6 bases). Germline CDR1 reads SGHRS; CDR2 reads YFSETQ. V was cut by 4 bases and J by 2 bases, with 13 bases left in between. The CDR3 contains 14 residues. Full variable domain (rest looked up from reference TRBV5-1 and TRBJ2-7): KAGVTQTPRYLIKTRGQQVTLSCSPISGHRSVSWYQQTPGQGLQFLFEYFSETQRNKGNFPGRFSGRQFSNSRSEMNVSTLELGDSALYLCASSPTGLTYEQYFGPGTRLTVT.

This CDR3 reads CASTGTSVQSSYNEQFF. The CDR3 nucleotides are TGTGCCAGCACCGGAACTAGCGTTCAGAGCTCCTACAATGAGCAGTTCTTC. The chain carries TRBV27 and TRBJ2-1; 7 bases line up with TRBD2. Unmatched junction bases numbered 12, after V lost 7 bases and J lost 0 bases. Germline V gives CDR1 MNHEY, CDR2 SMNVEV (reference sequence). This CDR3 has 17 amino acids.

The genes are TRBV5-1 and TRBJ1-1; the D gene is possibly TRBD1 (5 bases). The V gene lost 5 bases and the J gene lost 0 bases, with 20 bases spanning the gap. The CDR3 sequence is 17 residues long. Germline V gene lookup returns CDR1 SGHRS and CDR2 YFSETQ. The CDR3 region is CASSPQGWMTLNTEAFF. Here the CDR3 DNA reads TGCGCCAGCAGTCCCCAGGGTTGGATGACCTTGAACACTGAAGCTTTCTTT.

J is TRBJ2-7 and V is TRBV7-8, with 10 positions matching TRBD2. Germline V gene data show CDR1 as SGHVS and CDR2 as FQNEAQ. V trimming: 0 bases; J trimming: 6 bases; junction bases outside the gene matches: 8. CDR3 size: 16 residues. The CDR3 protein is CASSLASASGSSEQYF. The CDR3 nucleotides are TGTGCCAGCAGCTTAGCGTCAGCTAGCGGGAGTAGCGAGCAGTACTTC. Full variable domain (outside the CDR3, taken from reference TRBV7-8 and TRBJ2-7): GAGVSQSPRYKVAKRGQDVALRCDPISGHVSLFWYQQALGQGPEFLTYFQNEAQLDKSGLPSDRFFAERPEGSVSTLKIQRTQQEDSAVYLCASSLASASGSSEQYFGPGTRLTVT.